The 2 T cell receptor beta chains in this list originate from one sample, sequenced in a study of shared clonotypes between healthy human individuals. Using immunoSEQ multiplex PCR, the repertoire was profiled, and TCRdb retains in-frame clones only, with some absent. The profile shows roughly 2.6 million clones, 85% to 95% of them singletons. Sequences were obtained from naive CD4+ T cells sorted from blood. Subset specified: CD45RA+ positively selected. The receptors stem from a man between 18 and 29 years old in good health.

The chain links TRBV12-5 to TRBJ1-6; possibly TRBD1 for D (5 bases). With 2 bases removed from V and 5 bases from J, the gap between germline ends came to 10 bases. The germline V gene encodes CDR1 LGHNT and CDR2 FRNRAP. The CDR3 loop spans 15 amino acids. The CDR3 sequence: CASGLRQTNNSPLHF. The CDR3 DNA follows: TGTGCTAGTGGTTTGAGACAGACAAATAATTCACCCCTCCACTTT.

Concerning this clone itself: This sample also contains other DNA sequences that code for the same CDR3. This chain's CDR3 is CASSPSGRETQYF. CDR3 coding DNA: TGTGCCAGCTCACCATCGGGACGAGAGACCCAGTACTTC. This chain uses TRBV18 with TRBJ2-5, with D possibly being TRBD1 or TRBD2 (5 bases each). CDR3 length: 13 amino acids. Trimming cost V 2 bases and J 4 bases, with 8 bases left between them. Germline V gene data show CDR1 as KGHSH and CDR2 as LQKENI.